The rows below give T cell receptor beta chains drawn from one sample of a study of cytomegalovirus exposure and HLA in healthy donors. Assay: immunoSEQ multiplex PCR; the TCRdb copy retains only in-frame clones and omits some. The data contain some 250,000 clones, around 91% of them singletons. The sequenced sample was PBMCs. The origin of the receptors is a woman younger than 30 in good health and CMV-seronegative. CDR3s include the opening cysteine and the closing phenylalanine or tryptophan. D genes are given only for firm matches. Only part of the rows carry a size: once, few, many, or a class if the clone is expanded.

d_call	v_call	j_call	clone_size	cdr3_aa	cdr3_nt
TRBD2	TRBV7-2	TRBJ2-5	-	CASSLVPASGGPHQYF	TGTGCCAGCAGCTTAGTTCCGGCTAGCGGGGGGCCACACCAGTACTTC
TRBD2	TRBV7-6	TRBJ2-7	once	CASSLGGGAFYEQYF	TGTGCCAGCAGCTTAGGCGGGGGGGCCTTTTACGAGCAGTACTTC
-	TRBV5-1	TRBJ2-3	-	CASSLDLAETDTQYF	TGCGCCAGCAGCTTGGACCTAGCTGAAACAGATACGCAGTATTTT
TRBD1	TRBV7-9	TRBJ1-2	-	CASSKGQSLGYTF	TGTGCCAGCAGCAAGGGACAGTCGCTAGGCTACACCTTC
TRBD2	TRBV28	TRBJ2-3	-	CASIDKRGWGDTQYF	TGTGCCAGCATAGATAAGCGGGGCTGGGGGGATACGCAGTATTTT
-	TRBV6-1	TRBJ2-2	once	CATNSGGRTGELFF	TGTGCCACCAATTCCGGGGGGCGCACCGGGGAGCTGTTTTTT
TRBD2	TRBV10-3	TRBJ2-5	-	CAISSGIAGGQETQYF	TGTGCCATCAGTTCAGGCATAGCGGGGGGTCAAGAGACCCAGTACTTC
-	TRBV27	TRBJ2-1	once	CASSAQSSYNEQFF	TGTGCCAGCAGTGCTCAGTCTTCCTACAATGAGCAGTTCTTC
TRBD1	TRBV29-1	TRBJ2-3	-	CSVEDGGQGGDTQYF	TGCAGCGTTGAAGATGGGGGACAGGGGGGCGATACGCAGTATTTT
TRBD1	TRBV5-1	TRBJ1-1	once	CASSFTTGSGAPLEAFF	TGCGCCAGCAGCTTTACGACAGGGTCTGGGGCTCCATTGGAAGCTTTCTTT
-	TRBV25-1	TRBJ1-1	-	CASSVTGVGTEAFF	TGTGCCAGCAGTGTTACAGGAGTCGGCACTGAAGCTTTCTTT
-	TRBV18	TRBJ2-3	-	CASSAGTHTDTQYF	TGTGCCAGCTCAGCCGGGACTCACACAGATACGCAGTATTTT
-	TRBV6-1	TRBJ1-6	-	CAISELLGSPLHF	TGTGCCATCAGTGAGCTCCTCGGTTCACCCCTCCACTTT
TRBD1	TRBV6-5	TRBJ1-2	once	CASSYGQGVGYTF	TGTGCCAGCAGTTACGGACAGGGGGTTGGCTACACCTTC
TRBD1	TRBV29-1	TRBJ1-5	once	CSVLGQGNQPQHF	TGCAGCGTTCTGGGACAGGGCAATCAGCCCCAGCATTTT
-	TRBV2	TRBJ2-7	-	CASSGEGGQQYF	TGTGCCAGCAGTGGCGAGGGTGGCCAGCAGTACTTC
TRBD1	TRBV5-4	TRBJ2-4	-	CASSPPGQGALIQYF	TGTGCCAGCAGCCCCCCGGGACAGGGGGCTCTAATTCAGTACTTC
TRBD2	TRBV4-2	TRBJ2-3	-	CASSQVAGGSTDTQYF	TGTGCCAGCAGCCAAGTAGCGGGGGGGAGCACAGATACGCAGTATTTT
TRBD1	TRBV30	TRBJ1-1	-	CAWIDQRQGVAFF	TGTGCCTGGATTGACCAACGACAGGGTGTAGCTTTCTTT
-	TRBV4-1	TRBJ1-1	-	CASSHEPNRDTEAFF	TGCGCCAGCAGCCATGAGCCGAACAGGGACACTGAAGCTTTCTTT
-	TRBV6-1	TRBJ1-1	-	CASSGTVINTEAFF	TGTGCCAGCAGTGGGACAGTTATAAACACTGAAGCTTTCTTT
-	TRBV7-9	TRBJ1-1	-	CASSPPRGRNTEAFF	TGTGCCAGCAGCCCCCCGCGAGGGAGGAACACTGAAGCTTTCTTT
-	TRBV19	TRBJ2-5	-	CASSRGAGETQYF	TGTGCCAGTAGTCGGGGGGCAGGGGAGACCCAGTACTTC
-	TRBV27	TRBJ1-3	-	CASSLSSRGNTIYF	TGTGCCAGCAGTTTAAGTTCACGGGGAAACACCATATATTTT
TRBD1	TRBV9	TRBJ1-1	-	CASSVQGDTEAFF	TGTGCCAGCAGCGTACAGGGGGACACTGAAGCTTTCTTT
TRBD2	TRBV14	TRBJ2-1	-	CASSPGLAGGPTYNEQFF	TGTGCCAGCAGCCCTGGACTAGCGGGGGGACCGACCTACAATGAGCAGTTCTTC
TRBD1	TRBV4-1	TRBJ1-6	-	CASSQESWADRVSPLHF	TGCGCCAGCAGCCAAGAGAGCTGGGCTGACAGGGTTTCACCCCTCCACTTT
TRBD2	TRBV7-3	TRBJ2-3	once	CASSLYGGAADTQYF	TGTGCCAGCAGCTTATACGGGGGGGCAGCAGATACGCAGTATTTT
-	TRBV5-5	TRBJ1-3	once	CASGSVYSGNTIYF	TGTGCCAGCGGCTCAGTTTACTCTGGAAACACCATATATTTT
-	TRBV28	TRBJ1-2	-	CASSTRRADGYTF	TGTGCCAGCAGTACCCGGCGGGCGGATGGCTACACCTTC
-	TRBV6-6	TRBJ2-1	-	CASSYSRGSTNEQFF	TGTGCCAGCAGTTACTCGAGAGGTAGTACCAATGAGCAGTTCTTC
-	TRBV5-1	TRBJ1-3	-	CASSLNGGAGNTIYF	TGCGCCAGCAGCTTGAACGGGGGTGCCGGAAACACCATATATTTT
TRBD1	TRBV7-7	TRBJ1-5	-	CASLGSGRGLRQPQHF	TGTGCCAGCCTAGGTTCTGGCAGGGGGTTGAGACAGCCCCAGCATTTT
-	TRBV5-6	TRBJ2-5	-	CASSFPLGPQETQYF	TGTGCCAGCAGCTTTCCCCTGGGGCCCCAAGAGACCCAGTACTTC
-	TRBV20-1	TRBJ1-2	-	CSAPGPGGYTF	TGCAGTGCCCCCGGCCCGGGGGGCTACACCTTC
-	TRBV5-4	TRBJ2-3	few	CASSFRDTNTDTQYF	TGTGCCAGCAGCTTTCGGGACACCAACACAGATACGCAGTATTTT
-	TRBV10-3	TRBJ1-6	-	CAISEPVWRGRSPLHF	TGTGCCATCAGTGAGCCCGTCTGGAGGGGTAGATCACCCCTCCACTTT
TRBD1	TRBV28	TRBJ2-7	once	CASSDTGTGYAEQYF	TGTGCCAGCAGTGACACCGGGACAGGGTACGCCGAGCAGTACTTC
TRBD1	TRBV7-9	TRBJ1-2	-	CASSPDRGLKYGYTF	TGTGCCAGCAGCCCCGACAGGGGGCTAAAGTATGGCTACACCTTC
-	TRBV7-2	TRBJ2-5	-	CASSSEGTGLETQYF	TGTGCCAGCAGCTCAGAAGGGACTGGCCTAGAGACCCAGTACTTC
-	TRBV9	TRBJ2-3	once	CASSVVGDADTQYF	TGTGCCAGCAGCGTGGTAGGGGATGCAGATACGCAGTATTTT
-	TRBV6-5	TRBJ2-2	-	CASSYSLANTGELFF	TGTGCCAGCAGTTACTCTCTAGCGAACACCGGGGAGCTGTTTTTT
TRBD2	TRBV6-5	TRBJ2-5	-	CASSYSASGGQETQYF	TGTGCCAGCAGTTACTCGGCTAGCGGGGGGCAAGAGACCCAGTACTTC
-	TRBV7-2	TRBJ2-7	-	CASSSFRVEQYF	TGTGCCAGCAGCTCATTCCGGGTTGAGCAGTACTTC
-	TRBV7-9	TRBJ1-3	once	CASSSPRGGLGNTIYF	TGTGCCAGCAGCTCCCCCCGCGGGGGGCTAGGAAACACCATATATTTT
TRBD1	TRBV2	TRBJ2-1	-	CASRTGSYNEQFF	TGTGCCAGCCGGACAGGGTCCTACAATGAGCAGTTCTTC
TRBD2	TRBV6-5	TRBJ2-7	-	CASRGLAGTGEQYF	TGTGCCAGCAGGGGACTAGCGGGGACGGGAGAGCAGTACTTC
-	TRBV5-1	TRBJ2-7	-	CASSSTGRSYEQYF	TGCGCCAGCAGCTCGACAGGACGATCCTACGAGCAGTACTTC
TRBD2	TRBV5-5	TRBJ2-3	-	CASTLGGRSDTQYF	TGTGCCAGCACCCTGGGGGGGAGGAGCGATACGCAGTATTTT
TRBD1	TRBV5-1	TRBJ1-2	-	CASSLGTQGVNYGYTF	TGCGCCAGCAGCTTGGGTACACAGGGGGTAAACTATGGCTACACCTTC
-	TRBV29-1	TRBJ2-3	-	CSGRGGGDTQYF	TGCAGCGGGAGGGGGGGAGGAGATACGCAGTATTTT